This record concerns one T cell receptor (beta chain) sequence. The target antigen is unknown. This entry is derived from a study of cytomegalovirus exposure and HLA in healthy donors. Study-wide background: HLA-typed donors contributed around 82 million unique TCRs, which were held in an early data release. Study-wide findings and caveats: TCR beta V- and J-gene trimming, according to a later analysis, was linked to a missense DCLRE1C variant. Investigators reported around 150 TCR beta chains as tied to cytomegalovirus.

PCR primers comprised 60 Vbeta and 13 Jbeta primers. TCRdb's copy holds only in-frame clones and misses some; the assay was immunoSEQ multiplex PCR. The sample includes approximately 89,000 clones, 85% seen only once; the top ten take 6.5% to 8.5%. The clonotype originates from a man aged 35-49 years in good health and CMV-seropositive. The sequenced sample was PBMCs.

The CDR3 here is CASSGRTSGQETQYF. CDR3 coding DNA: TGTGCCAGCAGCGGGAGGACTAGCGGCCAAGAGACCCAGTACTTC. The chain joins TRBV5-4 to TRBJ2-5, with 10 bases matching TRBD2. Germline values: CDR1 SGHNT, CDR2 YYREEE (reference sequence). Trimming cost V 4 bases and J 1 base; bases outside gene matches: 4. This CDR3 comprises 15 residues. Complete variable domain (other parts from reference TRBV5-4 and TRBJ2-5): ETGVTQSPTHLIKTRGQQVTLRCSSQSGHNTVSWYQQALGQGPQFIFQYYREEENGRGNFPPRFSGLQFPNYSSELNVNALELDDSALYLCASSGRTSGQETQYFGPGTRLLVL.